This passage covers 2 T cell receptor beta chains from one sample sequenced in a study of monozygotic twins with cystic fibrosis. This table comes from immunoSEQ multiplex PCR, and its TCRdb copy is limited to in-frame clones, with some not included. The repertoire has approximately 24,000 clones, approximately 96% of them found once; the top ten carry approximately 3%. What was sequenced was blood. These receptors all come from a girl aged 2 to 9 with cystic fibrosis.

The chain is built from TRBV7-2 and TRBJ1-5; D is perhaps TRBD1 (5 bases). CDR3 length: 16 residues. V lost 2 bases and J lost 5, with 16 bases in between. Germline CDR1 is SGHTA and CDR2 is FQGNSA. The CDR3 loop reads CASSLNPPGTHQPQHF. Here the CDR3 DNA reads TGTGCCAGCAGCTTAAACCCCCCCGGGACCCATCAGCCCCAGCATTTT.

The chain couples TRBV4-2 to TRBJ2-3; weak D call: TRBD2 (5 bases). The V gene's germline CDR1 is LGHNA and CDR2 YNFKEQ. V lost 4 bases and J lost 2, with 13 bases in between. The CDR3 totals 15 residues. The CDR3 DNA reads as TGTGCCAGCAGCCCCGGTTTAGCGAACACAGATACGCAGTATTTT. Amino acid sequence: CASSPGLANTDTQYF.